This T cell receptor (beta chain) was recovered during a study of shared clonotypes between healthy human individuals. General study points: Larger estimated richness was generally seen in naive subsets than in memory subsets.

V lost 6 bases, J lost 5 bases, and 8 bases stayed unmatched. The germline V gene encodes CDR1 MNHNS and CDR2 SASEGT. The CDR3 loop spans 14 amino acids. Samples underwent the assay at deep level. Measured with immunoSEQ multiplex PCR; TCRdb has only the in-frame clones, and not every one. The repertoire includes approximately 500,000 clones, 90% to 96% of them detected once, and roughly 0.06% sits in the top ten. Details on this clone: Its antigen is still unknown.

Sequencing was performed on naive CD4+ T cells sorted from blood. The subset: CD45RA+ positively selected. This chain joins TRBV6-1 and TRBJ2-5; 8 bases match TRBD1. The sequence came from a woman aged 25-40 years in good health. CDR3 protein: CASSPQGAGETQYF. Written as DNA, the CDR3 is TGTGCCAGCAGCCCCCAGGGGGCAGGGGAGACCCAGTACTTC.